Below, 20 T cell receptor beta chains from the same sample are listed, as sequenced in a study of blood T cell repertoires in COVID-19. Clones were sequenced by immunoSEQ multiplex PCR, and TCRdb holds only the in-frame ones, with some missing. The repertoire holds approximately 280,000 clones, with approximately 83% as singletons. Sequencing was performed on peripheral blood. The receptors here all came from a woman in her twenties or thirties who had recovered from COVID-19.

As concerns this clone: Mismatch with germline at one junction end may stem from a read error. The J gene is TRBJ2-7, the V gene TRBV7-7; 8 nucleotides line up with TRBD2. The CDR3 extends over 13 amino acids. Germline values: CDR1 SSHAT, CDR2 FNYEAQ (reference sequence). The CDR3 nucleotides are TGTGCTAGCAGCCTAGCGGGCGCCTACGAGCAGTACTTC. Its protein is CASSLAGAYEQYF.

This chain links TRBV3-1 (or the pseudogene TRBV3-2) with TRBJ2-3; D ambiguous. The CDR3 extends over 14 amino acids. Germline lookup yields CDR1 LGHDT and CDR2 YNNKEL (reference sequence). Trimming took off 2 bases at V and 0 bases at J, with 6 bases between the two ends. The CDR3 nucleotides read TGTGCCAGCAGCCAAAGCGACAGCACAGATACGCAGTATTTT. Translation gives CASSQSDSTDTQYF.

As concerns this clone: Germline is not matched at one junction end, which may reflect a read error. CDR3 sequence: CTSSNGQNYEQYF. CDR3 nucleotide sequence: TGTACCAGCAGTAACGGACAGAACTACGAGCAGTACTTC. This chain joins TRBV12-3 or TRBV12-4 and TRBJ2-7; tentatively, D is TRBD1 (6 bases). The CDR3 totals 13 residues.

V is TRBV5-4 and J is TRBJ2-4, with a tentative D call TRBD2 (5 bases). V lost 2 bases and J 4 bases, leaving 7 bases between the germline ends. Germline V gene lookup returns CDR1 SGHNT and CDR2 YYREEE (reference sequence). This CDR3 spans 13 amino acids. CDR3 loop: CASSFGVKNIQYF. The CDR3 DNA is TGTGCCAGCAGCTTCGGGGTTAAAAACATTCAGTACTTC.

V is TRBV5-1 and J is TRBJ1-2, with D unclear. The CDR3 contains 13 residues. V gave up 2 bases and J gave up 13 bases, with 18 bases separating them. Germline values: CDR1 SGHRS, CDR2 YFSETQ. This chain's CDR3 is CASSLGDGEGGTF. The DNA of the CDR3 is TGCGCCAGCAGCTTAGGCGACGGAGAGGGCGGCACCTTC. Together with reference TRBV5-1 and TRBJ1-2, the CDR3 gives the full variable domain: KAGVTQTPRYLIKTRGQQVTLSCSPISGHRSVSWYQQTPGQGLQFLFEYFSETQRNKGNFPGRFSGRQFSNSRSEMNVSTLELGDSALYLCASSLGDGEGGTFGSGTRLTVV.

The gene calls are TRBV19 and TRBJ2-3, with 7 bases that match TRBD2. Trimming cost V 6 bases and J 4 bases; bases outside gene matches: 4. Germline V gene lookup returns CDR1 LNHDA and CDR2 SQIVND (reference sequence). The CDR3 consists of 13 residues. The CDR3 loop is CASSHGGADTQYF. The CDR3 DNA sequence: TGTGCCAGTAGCCATGGGGGGGCAGATACGCAGTATTTT.

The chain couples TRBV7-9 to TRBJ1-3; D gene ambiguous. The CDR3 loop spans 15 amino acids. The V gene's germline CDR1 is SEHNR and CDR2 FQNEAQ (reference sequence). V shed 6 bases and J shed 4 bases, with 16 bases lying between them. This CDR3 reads CASRPRLVKGNTIYF. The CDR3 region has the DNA TGTGCCAGCAGACCCAGACTCGTTAAAGGAAACACCATATATTTT.

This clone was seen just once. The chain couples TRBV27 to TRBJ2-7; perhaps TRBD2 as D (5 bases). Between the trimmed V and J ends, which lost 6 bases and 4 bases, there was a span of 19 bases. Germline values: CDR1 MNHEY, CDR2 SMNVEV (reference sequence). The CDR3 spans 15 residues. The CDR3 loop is CASRSADSLGYEQYF. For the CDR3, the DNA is TGTGCCAGCAGGTCTGCGGACTCCCTCGGGTACGAGCAGTACTTC.

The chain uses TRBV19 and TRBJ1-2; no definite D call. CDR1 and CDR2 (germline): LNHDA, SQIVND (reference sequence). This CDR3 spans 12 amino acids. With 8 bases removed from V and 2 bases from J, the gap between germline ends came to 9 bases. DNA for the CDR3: TGTGCCAGTCACAGTTTAAACTATGGCTACACCTTC. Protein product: CASHSLNYGYTF. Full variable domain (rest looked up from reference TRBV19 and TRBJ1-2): DGGITQSPKYLFRKEGQNVTLSCEQNLNHDAMYWYRQDPGQGLRLIYYSQIVNDFQKGDIAEGYSVSREKKESFPLTVTSAQKNPTAFYLCASHSLNYGYTFGSGTRLTVV.

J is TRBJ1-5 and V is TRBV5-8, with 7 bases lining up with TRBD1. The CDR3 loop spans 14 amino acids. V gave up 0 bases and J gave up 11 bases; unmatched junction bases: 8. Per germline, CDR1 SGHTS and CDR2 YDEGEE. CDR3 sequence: CASSLELGGEAQHF. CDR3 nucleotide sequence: TGTGCCAGCAGCTTGGAGTTAGGGGGCGAGGCCCAGCATTTT.

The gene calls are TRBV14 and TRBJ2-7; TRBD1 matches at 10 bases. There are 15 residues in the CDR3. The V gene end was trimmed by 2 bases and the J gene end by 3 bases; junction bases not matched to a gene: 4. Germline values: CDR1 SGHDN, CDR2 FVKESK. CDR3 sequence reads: CASSQSGTGDYEQYF. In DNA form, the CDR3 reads TGTGCCAGCAGCCAATCCGGGACAGGGGACTACGAGCAGTACTTC.

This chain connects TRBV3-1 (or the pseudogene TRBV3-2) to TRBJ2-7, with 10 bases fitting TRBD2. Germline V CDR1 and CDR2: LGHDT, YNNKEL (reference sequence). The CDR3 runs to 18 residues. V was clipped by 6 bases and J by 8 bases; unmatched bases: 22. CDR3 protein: CASSPRASGGPLSLQQYF. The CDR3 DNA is TGTGCCAGCAGTCCGCGGGCTAGCGGGGGCCCACTTAGCCTTCAGCAGTACTTC.

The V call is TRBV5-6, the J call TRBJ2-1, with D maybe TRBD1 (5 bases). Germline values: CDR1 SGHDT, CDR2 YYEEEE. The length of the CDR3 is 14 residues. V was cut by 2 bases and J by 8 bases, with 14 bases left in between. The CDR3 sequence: CASSFRQLIDEQFF. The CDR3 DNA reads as TGTGCCAGCAGCTTCAGACAGTTAATCGATGAGCAGTTCTTC.

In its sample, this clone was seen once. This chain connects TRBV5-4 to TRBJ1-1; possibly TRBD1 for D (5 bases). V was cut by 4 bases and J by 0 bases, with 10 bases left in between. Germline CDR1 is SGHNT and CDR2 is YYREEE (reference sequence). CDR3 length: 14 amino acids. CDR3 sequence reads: CASSGGDLNTEAFF. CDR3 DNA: TGTGCCAGCAGCGGGGGGGACTTGAACACTGAAGCTTTCTTT. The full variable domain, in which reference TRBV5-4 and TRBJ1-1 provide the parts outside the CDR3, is ETGVTQSPTHLIKTRGQQVTLRCSSQSGHNTVSWYQQALGQGPQFIFQYYREEENGRGNFPPRFSGLQFPNYSSELNVNALELDDSALYLCASSGGDLNTEAFFGQGTRLTVV.

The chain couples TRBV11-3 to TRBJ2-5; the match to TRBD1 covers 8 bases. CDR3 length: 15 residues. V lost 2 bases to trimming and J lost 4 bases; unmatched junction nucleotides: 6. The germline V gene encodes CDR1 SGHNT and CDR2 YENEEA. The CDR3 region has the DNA TGTGCCAGCAGCTTAACAGGGGGTAGTCGAGAGACCCAGTACTTC. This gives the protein CASSLTGGSRETQYF.

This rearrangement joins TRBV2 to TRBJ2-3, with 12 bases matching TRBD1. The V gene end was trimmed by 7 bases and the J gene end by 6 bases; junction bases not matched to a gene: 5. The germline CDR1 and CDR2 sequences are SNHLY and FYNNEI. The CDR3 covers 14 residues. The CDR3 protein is CASIRDRGHDTQYF. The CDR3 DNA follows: TGTGCCAGCATCCGGGACAGGGGGCATGATACGCAGTATTTT.

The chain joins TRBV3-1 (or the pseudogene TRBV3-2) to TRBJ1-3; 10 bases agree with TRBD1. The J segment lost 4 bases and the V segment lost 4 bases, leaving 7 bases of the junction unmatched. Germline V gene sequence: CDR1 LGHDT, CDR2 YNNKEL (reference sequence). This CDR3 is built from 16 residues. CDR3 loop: CASSPRDRGSGNTIYF. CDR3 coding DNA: TGTGCCAGCAGCCCTCGGGACAGGGGATCCGGAAACACCATATATTTT.

DNA for the CDR3: TGTGCCAGCAGCCACACGGGTGGGGCCAACGTCCTGACTTTC. Protein: CASSHTGGANVLTF. The chain recombines TRBV3-1 (or the pseudogene TRBV3-2) with TRBJ2-6; no clear D. V was shortened by 3 bases and J by 3 bases, with 6 bases between the two germline ends. Germline V gene sequence: CDR1 LGHDT, CDR2 YNNKEL (reference sequence). This CDR3 comprises 14 residues.

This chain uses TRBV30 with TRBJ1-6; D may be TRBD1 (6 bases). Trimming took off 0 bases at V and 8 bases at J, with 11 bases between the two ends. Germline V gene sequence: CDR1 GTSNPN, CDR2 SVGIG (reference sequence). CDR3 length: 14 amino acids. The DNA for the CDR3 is TGTGCCTGGAGTGTGCAGGGGAGATATTCACCCCTCCACTTT. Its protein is CAWSVQGRYSPLHF. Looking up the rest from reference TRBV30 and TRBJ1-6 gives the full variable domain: SQTIHQWPATLVQPVGSPLSLECTVEGTSNPNLYWYRQAAGRGLQLLFYSVGIGQISSEVPQNLSASRPQDRQFILSSKKLLLSDSGFYLCAWSVQGRYSPLHFGNGTRLTVT.

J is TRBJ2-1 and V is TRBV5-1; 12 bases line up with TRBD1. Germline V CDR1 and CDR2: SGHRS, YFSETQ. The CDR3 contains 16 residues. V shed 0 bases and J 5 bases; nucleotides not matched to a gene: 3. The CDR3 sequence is CASSLGDRGPDNEQFF. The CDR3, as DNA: TGCGCCAGCAGCTTGGGGGACAGGGGGCCGGACAATGAGCAGTTCTTC.